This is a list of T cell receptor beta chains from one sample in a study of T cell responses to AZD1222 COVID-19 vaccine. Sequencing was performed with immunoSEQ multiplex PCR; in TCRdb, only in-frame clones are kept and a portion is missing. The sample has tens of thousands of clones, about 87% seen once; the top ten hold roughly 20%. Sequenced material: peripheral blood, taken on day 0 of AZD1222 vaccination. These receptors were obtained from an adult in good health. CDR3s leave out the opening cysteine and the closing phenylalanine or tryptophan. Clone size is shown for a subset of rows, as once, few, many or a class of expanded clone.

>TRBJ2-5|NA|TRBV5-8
ASSLSGQGRETQY
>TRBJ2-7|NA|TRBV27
ASRQGTSTRDFEQY
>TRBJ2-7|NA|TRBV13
ASSFGTASSYEQY
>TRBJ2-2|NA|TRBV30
AWSVMAPTGELF
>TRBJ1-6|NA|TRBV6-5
ASSLKGNSPLH
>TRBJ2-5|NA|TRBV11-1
ASSRDRGQETQY
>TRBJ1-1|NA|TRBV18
ASSLLGAVEAF
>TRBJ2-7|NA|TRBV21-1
ASSKEIVGQDEQY
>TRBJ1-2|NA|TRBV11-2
ASSFQGGHYGYT
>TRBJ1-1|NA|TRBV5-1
ASSFTGGTEAF
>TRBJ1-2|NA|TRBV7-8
ASSPLTNSYGYT
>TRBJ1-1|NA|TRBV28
ASSSRMNTEAF
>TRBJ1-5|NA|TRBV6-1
ASSEPAGGASQPQH
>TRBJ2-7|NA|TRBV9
ASSVGEAVYEQY
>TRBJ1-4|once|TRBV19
ASTFGGDEKLF
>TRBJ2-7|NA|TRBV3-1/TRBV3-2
ASSQGGDRIYEQY
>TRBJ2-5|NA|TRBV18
ASSPTTGQETQY
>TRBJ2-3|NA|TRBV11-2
ASSFIQGADTQY
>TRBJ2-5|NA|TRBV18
ASSRNGQETQY
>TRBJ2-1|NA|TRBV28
ASSSTPSSGRRPQF
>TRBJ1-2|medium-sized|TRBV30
AELGAGGISGYT
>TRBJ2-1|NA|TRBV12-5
ASGLSSYNEQF
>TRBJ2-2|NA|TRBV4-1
ASSQRALAGANTGELF
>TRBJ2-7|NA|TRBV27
ASSSAGGQYEQY
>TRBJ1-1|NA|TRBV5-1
ASSFQVNTEAF
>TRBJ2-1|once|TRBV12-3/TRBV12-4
ASRLGTDNEQF